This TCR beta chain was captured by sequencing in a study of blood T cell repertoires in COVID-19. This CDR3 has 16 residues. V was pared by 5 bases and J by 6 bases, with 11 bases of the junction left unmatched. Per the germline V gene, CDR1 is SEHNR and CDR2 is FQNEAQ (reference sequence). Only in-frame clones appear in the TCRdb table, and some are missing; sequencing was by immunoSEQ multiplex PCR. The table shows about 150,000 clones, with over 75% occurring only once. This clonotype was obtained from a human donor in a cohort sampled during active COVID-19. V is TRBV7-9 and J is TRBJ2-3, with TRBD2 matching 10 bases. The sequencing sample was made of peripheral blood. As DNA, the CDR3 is TGTGCCAGCAGCCTGGGAGCGGGAGGGGCCCGGGATACGCAGTATTTT. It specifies CASSLGAGGARDTQYF.